The clone carrying this T cell receptor beta chain was seen just once. This sample stems from a study of blood T cell repertoires in COVID-19. Study-wide context: Sites in the United States, Italy and Spain provided acute and convalescent COVID-19 samples.

Per the authors' pipeline: Amplified reference gene primers provided the basis for estimating nucleated cell counts. The assay was immunoSEQ multiplex PCR, and TCRdb's table has in-frame clones only and misses some. V, J and clone size are those of that table, while D and trimming were read from the DNA. Of 150,000 or so clones listed, about 85% are singletons. CDR3 length equals 14 residues. Germline V gene sequence: CDR1 SGHDT, CDR2 YYEEEE. Deletions cut 4 bases from V and 4 bases from J, with 11 bases between. Recruitment covered about 26 US areas and drew participants whose ages spanned about 18 to 90 years. Participant reports of clinical history set cohort assignment.

The J gene is TRBJ2-2, the V gene TRBV5-6, with D maybe TRBD2 (6 bases). What was sequenced was PBMCs or T cells enriched from blood (not recorded which). This receptor was identified in a woman in her thirties or forties who had been exposed to COVID-19. As DNA, the CDR3 is TGTGCCAGCAGCCCCGCTAGCGCCACCGGGGAGCTGTTTTTT. Its protein product is CASSPASATGELFF.